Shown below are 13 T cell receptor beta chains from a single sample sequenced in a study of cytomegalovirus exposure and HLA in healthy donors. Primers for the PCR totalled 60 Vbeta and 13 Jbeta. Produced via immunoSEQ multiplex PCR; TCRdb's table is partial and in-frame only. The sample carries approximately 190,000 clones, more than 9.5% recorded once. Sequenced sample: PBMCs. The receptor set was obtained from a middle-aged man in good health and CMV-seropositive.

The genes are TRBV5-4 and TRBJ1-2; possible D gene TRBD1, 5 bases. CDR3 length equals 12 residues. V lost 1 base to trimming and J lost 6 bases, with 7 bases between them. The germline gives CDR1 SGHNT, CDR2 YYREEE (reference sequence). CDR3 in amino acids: CASSLRRDGYTF. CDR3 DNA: TGTGCCAGCAGCTTGCGCAGGGATGGCTACACCTTC.

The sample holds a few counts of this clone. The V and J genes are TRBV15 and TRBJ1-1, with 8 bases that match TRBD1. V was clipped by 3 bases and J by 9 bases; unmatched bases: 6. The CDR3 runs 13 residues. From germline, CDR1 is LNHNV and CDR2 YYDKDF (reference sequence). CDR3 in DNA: TGTGCCACCAGCAGGGACAGGGTCATGAAAGCTTTCTTT. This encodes CATSRDRVMKAFF.

CDR3 amino acids: CASSEAWQGGETQYF. The DNA of the CDR3 is TGTGCCAGCAGTGAAGCGTGGCAGGGAGGGGAGACCCAGTACTTC. V is TRBV6-1 and J is TRBJ2-5; TRBD2 aligns across 7 bases. The CDR3 has 15 residues. The V gene end was trimmed by 0 bases and the J gene end by 5 bases; junction bases not matched to a gene: 6. Germline-derived CDR1 and CDR2 are MNHNS and SASEGT.

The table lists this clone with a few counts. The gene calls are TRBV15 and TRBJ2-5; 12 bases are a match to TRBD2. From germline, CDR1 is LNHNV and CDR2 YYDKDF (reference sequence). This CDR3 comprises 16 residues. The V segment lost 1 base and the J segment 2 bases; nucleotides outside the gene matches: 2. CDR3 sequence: CATSRGLAGGQETQYF. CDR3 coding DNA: TGTGCCACCAGCAGAGGGCTAGCGGGGGGGCAAGAGACCCAGTACTTC.

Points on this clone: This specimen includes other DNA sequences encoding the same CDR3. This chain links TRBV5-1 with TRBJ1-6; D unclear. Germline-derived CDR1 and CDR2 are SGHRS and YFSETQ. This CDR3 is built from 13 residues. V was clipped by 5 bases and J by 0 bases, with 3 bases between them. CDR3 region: CASSNSYNSPLHF. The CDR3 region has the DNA TGCGCCAGCAGTAACTCCTATAATTCACCCCTCCACTTT. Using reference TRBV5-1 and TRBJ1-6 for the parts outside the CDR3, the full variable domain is KAGVTQTPRYLIKTRGQQVTLSCSPISGHRSVSWYQQTPGQGLQFLFEYFSETQRNKGNFPGRFSGRQFSNSRSEMNVSTLELGDSALYLCASSNSYNSPLHFGNGTRLTVT.

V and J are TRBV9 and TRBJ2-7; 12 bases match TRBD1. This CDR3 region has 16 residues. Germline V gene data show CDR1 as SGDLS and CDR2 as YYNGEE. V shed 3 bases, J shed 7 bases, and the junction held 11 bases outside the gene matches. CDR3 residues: CASSADPGTGGREQYF. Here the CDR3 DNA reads TGTGCCAGCAGCGCCGATCCCGGGACAGGGGGCCGGGAGCAGTACTTC.

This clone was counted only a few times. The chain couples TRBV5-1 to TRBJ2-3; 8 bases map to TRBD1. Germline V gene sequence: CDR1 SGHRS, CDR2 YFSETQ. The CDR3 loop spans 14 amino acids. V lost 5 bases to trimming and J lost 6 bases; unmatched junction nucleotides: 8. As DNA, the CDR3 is TGCGCCAGCAGAAACACAGGGGGTGCTGATACGCAGTATTTT. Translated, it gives CASRNTGGADTQYF.

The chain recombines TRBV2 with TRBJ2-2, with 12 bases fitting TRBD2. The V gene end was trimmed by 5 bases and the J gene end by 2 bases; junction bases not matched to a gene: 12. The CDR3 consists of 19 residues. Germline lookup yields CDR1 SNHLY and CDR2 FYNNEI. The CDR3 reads CASSFPTLAGGFNTGELFF. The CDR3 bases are TGTGCCAGCAGTTTTCCTACCCTAGCGGGGGGGTTCAACACCGGGGAGCTGTTTTTT.

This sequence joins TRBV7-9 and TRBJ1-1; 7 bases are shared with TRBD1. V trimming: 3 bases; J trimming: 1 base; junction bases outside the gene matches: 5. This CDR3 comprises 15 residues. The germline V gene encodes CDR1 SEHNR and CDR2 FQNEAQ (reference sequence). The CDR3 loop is CASSLRGLGNTEAFF. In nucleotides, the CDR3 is TGTGCCAGCAGCTTGAGGGGGCTCGGGAACACTGAAGCTTTCTTT.

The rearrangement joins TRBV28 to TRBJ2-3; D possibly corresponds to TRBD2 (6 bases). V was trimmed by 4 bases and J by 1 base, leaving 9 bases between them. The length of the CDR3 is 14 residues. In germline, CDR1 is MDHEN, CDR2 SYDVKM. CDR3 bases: TGTGCCAGCAGTTCGCCTAGCGGCACAGATACGCAGTATTTT. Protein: CASSSPSGTDTQYF.

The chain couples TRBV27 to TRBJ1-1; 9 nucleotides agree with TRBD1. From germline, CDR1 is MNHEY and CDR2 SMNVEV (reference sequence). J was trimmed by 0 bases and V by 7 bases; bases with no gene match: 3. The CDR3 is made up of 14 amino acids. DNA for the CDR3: TGTGCCAGCACCACAGGGGGCATGAACACTGAAGCTTTCTTT. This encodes CASTTGGMNTEAFF.

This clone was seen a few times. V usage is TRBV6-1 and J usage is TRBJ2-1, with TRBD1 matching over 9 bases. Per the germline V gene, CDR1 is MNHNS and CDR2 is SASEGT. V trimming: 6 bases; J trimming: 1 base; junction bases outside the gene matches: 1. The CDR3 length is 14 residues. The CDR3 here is CASRGQGSYNEQFF. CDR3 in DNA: TGTGCCAGCAGAGGACAGGGGTCCTACAATGAGCAGTTCTTC.

The CDR3 sequence is CASSQVTGGASYNEQFF. CDR3 in DNA: TGTGCCAGTAGTCAAGTGACAGGGGGCGCGTCCTACAATGAGCAGTTCTTC. The J gene is TRBJ2-1, the V gene TRBV19; 10 bases match TRBD1. Germline lookup yields CDR1 LNHDA and CDR2 SQIVND (reference sequence). V was clipped by 5 bases and J by 1 base; unmatched bases: 8. The CDR3 runs to 17 residues. The full variable domain, its missing parts supplied by reference TRBV19 and TRBJ2-1, is DGGITQSPKYLFRKEGQNVTLSCEQNLNHDAMYWYRQDPGQGLRLIYYSQIVNDFQKGDIAEGYSVSREKKESFPLTVTSAQKNPTAFYLCASSQVTGGASYNEQFFGPGTRLTVL.